This entry lists 13 T cell receptor beta chains sequenced from one sample in a study of memory CD4+ T cells and cytomegalovirus serostatus. Profiled with immunoSEQ multiplex PCR; TCRdb holds only in-frame clones, not every one. Here the sample spans about 92,000 clones, over 70% being singletons. Single viable CD3+CD4+CD8-CD45RO+ cells were sorted as the memory CD4+ T cells. Specimen: memory CD4+ T cells from blood. The receptors come from an adult in good health and CMV-seropositive.

CDR3 nucleotide sequence: TGTGCCAGCAGCAATACTTGGGGAGCGAACACCGGGGAGCTGTTTTTT. Translating it yields CASSNTWGANTGELFF. The chain recombines TRBV7-2 with TRBJ2-2, with TRBD2 as a possible D gene (5 bases). V was cut by 5 bases and J by 0 bases, with 13 bases left in between. The CDR3 consists of 16 residues. Looked up from germline, CDR1 is SGHTA and CDR2 is FQGNSA.

This rearrangement joins TRBV4-1 to TRBJ2-1, with D unresolved. The germline V and J ends were trimmed by 0 bases and 1 base, with 10 bases remaining between them. CDR1 is MGHRA, CDR2 YSYEKL, per germline. This CDR3 region has 16 residues. The CDR3 coding sequence is TGCGCCAGCAGCCAAGACTACAGCGAATCCTACAATGAGCAGTTCTTC. This gives the protein CASSQDYSESYNEQFF.

This rearrangement joins TRBV4-2 to TRBJ2-2, with D uncertain. The germline V and J ends were trimmed by 0 bases and 5 bases, with 7 bases remaining between them. The CDR3 sequence is 14 residues long. Germline V gives CDR1 LGHNA, CDR2 YNFKEQ. In nucleotides, the CDR3 is TGTGCCAGCAGCCAAGATAGGCGGACCGGGGAGCTGTTTTTT. Protein: CASSQDRRTGELFF.

The chain couples TRBV11-1 to TRBJ2-5; D call uncertain. The CDR3 sequence is 13 residues long. Trimming stripped 3 bases from V and 5 bases from J, with 10 bases between. Looked up from germline, CDR1 is SGHAT and CDR2 is FQDESV (reference sequence). The DNA for the CDR3 is TGTGCCAGCAGCTTGGACCGGCACGAGACCCAGTACTTC. It yields the protein CASSLDRHETQYF.

The J gene is TRBJ1-1, the V gene TRBV5-1; D gene uncertain. This CDR3 comprises 13 residues. Germline CDR1 SGHRS, CDR2 YFSETQ. The V gene lost 4 bases and the J gene lost 4 bases, with 11 bases spanning the gap. The CDR3 loop reads CASSAAGFTEAFF. CDR3 in DNA: TGCGCCAGCAGCGCGGCGGGGTTCACTGAAGCTTTCTTT.

V usage is TRBV29-1 and J usage is TRBJ2-1, with no clear D. Trimming took 1 base from V and 8 from J, leaving 9 bases between them. Germline V lookup: CDR1 SQVTM, CDR2 ANQGSEA. The CDR3 consists of 12 residues. The DNA for the CDR3 is TGCAGCGTTGAAGGGCAGGCCGATGAGCAGTTCTTC. Translating gives CSVEGQADEQFF.

The genes are TRBV28 and TRBJ1-5, with D uncertain. The CDR3 runs to 15 residues. The germline V and J ends were trimmed by 7 bases and 0 bases, with 13 bases remaining between them. Germline V gene lookup returns CDR1 MDHEN and CDR2 SYDVKM. The CDR3 is CASTPASPSNQPQHF. Here the CDR3 DNA reads TGTGCCAGCACCCCGGCAAGCCCTAGCAATCAGCCCCAGCATTTT.

The chain recombines TRBV11-2 with TRBJ2-3, with D perhaps being TRBD1 or TRBD2 (5 bases each). Trimming stripped 3 bases from V and 2 bases from J, with 12 bases between. Looked up from germline, CDR1 is SGHAT and CDR2 is FQNNGV. The CDR3 is 15 amino acids. The DNA for the CDR3 is TGTGCCAGCAGCTTCCTAGGGACCGTCACAGATACGCAGTATTTT. Amino acids: CASSFLGTVTDTQYF.

This clone was observed once. The chain is built from TRBV4-1 and TRBJ2-3; 7 bases match TRBD1. The CDR3 extends over 15 amino acids. V shed 4 bases and J 2 bases; nucleotides not matched to a gene: 6. Germline V gene data show CDR1 as MGHRA and CDR2 as YSYEKL. CDR3 amino acids: CASSLTGADTDTQYF. The CDR3 region has the DNA TGCGCCAGCAGCCTTACAGGGGCCGACACAGATACGCAGTATTTT.

The CDR3 is CASSAGQGSNEQFF. The CDR3 coding sequence is TGTGCCAGCAGTGCTGGACAGGGGTCCAATGAGCAGTTCTTC. The rearrangement uses TRBV6-1 and TRBJ2-1; TRBD1 matches 9 bases. The ends lost 4 bases at V and 6 bases at J; junction bases unmatched: 4. Germline CDR1 MNHNS, CDR2 SASEGT. CDR3 size: 14 residues.

The chain joins TRBV5-8 to TRBJ2-5; 12 positions agree with TRBD2. CDR3 length equals 15 residues. Germline CDR1 SGHTS, CDR2 YDEGEE. Germline trimming cut 4 bases from V and 4 bases from J; bases unmatched to any gene: 5. The CDR3 DNA reads TGTGCCAGCAGCAAGAAACTAGCGGGAGGAGAGACCCAGTACTTC. It specifies CASSKKLAGGETQYF.

The chain has TRBV19 and TRBJ2-3; TRBD2 matches 14 bases. The CDR3 runs 17 residues. V lost 3 bases to trimming and J lost 3 bases; unmatched junction nucleotides: 5. Looked up from germline, CDR1 is LNHDA and CDR2 is SQIVND (reference sequence). The CDR3 nucleotides read TGTGCCAGTAGTATCCGACTAGCGGGAGGGAGGACAGATACGCAGTATTTT. Amino acid sequence: CASSIRLAGGRTDTQYF.

V gene TRBV5-1 combines with J gene TRBJ2-7; 8 bases line up with TRBD1. Germline values: CDR1 SGHRS, CDR2 YFSETQ. CDR3 length: 15 amino acids. The J segment lost 7 bases and the V segment lost 3 bases, leaving 12 bases of the junction unmatched. The DNA of the CDR3 is TGCGCCAGCAGCTCCCAGCAAATGACAGGGGTAGAGCAGTACTTC. It encodes CASSSQQMTGVEQYF.